The clone carrying this T cell receptor beta chain was picked up a small number of times. Its target is not known. The sample carries other DNA sequences with the same CDR3. Clones were read by immunoSEQ multiplex PCR, and TCRdb kept only the in-frame ones, dropping some. In the table there are roughly 68,000 clones, more than 65% of which are singletons. The data originate from a study of OX40 agonist ivuxolimab in advanced cancers. V was pared by 5 bases and J by 4 bases, with 6 bases of the junction left unmatched. Germline CDR1 and CDR2: MGHDK and SYGVNS. The CDR3 sequence is 14 residues long. General study results and limits: Expansion of clones was among the lowest in partial responders at 0.1-3.0 mg/kg.

The chain couples TRBV25-1 to TRBJ1-1, with 8 positions matching TRBD1. Sequencing used CD4+ or CD8+ T cells sorted from blood, obtained in a trial of the OX40 agonist ivuxolimab. The receptor was derived from an adult with an advanced solid tumor such as melanoma, head and neck, liver or kidney cancer. Written as DNA, the CDR3 is TGTGCCAGCAGTACAACAGGGGGTGGCACTGAAGCTTTCTTT. Protein: CASSTTGGGTEAFF.